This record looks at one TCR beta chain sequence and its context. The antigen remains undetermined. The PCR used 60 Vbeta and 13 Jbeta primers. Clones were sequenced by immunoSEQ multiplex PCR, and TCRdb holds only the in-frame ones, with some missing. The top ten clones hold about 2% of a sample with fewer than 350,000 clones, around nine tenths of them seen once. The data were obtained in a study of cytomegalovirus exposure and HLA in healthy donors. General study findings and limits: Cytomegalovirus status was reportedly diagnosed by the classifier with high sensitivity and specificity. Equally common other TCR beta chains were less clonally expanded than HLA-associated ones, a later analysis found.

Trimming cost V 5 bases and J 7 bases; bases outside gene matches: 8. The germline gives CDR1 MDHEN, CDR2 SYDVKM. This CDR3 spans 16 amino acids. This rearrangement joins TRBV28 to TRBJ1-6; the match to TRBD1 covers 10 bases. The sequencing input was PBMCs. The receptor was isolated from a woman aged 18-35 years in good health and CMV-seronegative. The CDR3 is CASSLTGGIVNSPLHF. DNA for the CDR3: TGTGCCAGCAGTCTGACAGGGGGCATAGTCAATTCACCCCTCCACTTT.